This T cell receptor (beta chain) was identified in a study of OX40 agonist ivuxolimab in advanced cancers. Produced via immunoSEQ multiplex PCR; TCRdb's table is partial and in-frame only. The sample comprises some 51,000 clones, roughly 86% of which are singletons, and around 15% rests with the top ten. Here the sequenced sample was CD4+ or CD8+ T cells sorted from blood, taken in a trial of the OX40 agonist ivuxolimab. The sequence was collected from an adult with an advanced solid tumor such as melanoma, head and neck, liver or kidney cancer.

The CDR3 sequence is CATSSPGTGQYEQYF. As DNA, the CDR3 is TGTGCCACCAGCAGTCCGGGGACAGGGCAATACGAGCAGTACTTC. V is TRBV15 and J is TRBJ2-7; TRBD1 matches 9 bases. The V segment lost 3 bases and the J segment 4 bases; nucleotides outside the gene matches: 7. Germline V gives CDR1 LNHNV, CDR2 YYDKDF (reference sequence). The length of the CDR3 is 15 residues. The variable domain in full, completed from reference TRBV15 and TRBJ2-7, reads DAMVIQNPRYQVTQFGKPVTLSCSQTLNHNVMYWYQQKSSQAPKLLFHYYDKDFNNEADTPDNFQSRRPNTSFCFLDIRSPGLGDTAMYLCATSSPGTGQYEQYFGPGTRLTVT.